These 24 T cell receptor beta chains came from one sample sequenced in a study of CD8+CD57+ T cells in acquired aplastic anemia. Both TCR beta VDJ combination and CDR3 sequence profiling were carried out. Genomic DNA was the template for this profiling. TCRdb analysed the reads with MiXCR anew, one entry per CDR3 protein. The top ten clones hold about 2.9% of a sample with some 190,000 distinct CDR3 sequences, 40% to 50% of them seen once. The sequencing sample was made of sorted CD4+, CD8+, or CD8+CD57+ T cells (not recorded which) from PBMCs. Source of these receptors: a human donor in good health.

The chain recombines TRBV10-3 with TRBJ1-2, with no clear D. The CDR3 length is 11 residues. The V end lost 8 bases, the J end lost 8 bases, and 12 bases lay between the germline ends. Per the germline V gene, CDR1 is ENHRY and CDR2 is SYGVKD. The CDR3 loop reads CAIDSGIGYTF. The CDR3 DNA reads TGTGCCATCGACTCCGGGATCGGCTACACCTTC.

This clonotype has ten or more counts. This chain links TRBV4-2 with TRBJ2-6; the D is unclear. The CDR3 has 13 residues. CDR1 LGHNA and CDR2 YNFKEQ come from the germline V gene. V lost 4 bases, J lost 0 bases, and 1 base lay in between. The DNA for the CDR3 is TGTGCCAGCAGCCCCTCTGGGGCCAACGTCCTGACTTTC. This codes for CASSPSGANVLTF.

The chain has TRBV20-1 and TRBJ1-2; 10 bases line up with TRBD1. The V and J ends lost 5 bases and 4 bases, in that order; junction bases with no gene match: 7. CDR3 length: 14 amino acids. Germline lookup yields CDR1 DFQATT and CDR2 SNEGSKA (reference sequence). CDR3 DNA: TGCAGTGCTTCTGACAGGGGGCATGGCTATGGCTACACCTTC. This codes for CSASDRGHGYGYTF.

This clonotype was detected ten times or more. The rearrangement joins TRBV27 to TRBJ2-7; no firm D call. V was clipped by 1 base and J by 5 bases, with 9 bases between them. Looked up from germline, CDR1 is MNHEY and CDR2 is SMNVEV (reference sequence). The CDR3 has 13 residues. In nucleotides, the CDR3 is TGTGCCAGCAGTTTATGGTCAGGAGACGAGCAGTACTTC. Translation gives CASSLWSGDEQYF.

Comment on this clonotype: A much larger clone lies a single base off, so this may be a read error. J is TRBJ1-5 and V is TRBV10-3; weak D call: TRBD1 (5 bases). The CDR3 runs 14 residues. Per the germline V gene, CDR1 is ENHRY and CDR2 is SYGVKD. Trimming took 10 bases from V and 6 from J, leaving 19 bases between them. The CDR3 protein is CASCYGGDGQPQHF. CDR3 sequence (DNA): TGTGCCAGCTGTTACGGGGGGGATGGTCAGCCCCAGCATTTT.

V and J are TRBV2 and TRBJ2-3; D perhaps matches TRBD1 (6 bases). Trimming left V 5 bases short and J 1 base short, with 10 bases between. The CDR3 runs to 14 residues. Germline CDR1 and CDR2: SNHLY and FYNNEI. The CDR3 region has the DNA TGTGCCAGCAGTTTTAAGGGGGGCACAGATACGCAGTATTTT. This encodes CASSFKGGTDTQYF.

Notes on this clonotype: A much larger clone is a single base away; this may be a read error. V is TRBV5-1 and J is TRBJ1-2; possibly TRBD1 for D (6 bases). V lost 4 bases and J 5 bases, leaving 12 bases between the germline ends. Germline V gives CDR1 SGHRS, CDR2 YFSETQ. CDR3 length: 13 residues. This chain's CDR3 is CASSGDTEYGYTF. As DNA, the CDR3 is TGCGCCAGCAGCGGGGACACCGAATATGGCTACACCTTC.

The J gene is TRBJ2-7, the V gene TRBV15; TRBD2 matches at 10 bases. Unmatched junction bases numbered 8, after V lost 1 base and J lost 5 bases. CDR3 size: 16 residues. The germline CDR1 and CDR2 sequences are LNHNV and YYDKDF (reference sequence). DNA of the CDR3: TGTGCCACCAGCAGAGGATCGGCTAGCGGGAGAAACGAGCAGTACTTC. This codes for CATSRGSASGRNEQYF.

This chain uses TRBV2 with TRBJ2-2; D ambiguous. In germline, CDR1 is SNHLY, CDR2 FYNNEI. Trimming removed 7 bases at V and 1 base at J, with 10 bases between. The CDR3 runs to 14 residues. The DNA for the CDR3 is TGTGCCAGCACCAGGCAACTGAACACCGGGGAGCTGTTTTTT. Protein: CASTRQLNTGELFF.

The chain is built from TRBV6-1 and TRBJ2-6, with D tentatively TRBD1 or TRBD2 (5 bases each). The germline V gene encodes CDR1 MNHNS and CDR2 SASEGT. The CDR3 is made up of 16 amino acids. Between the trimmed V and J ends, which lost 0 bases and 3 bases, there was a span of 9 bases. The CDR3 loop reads CASSEAQGDGANVLTF. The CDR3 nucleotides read TGTGCCAGCAGTGAAGCGCAGGGAGATGGGGCCAACGTCCTGACTTTC.

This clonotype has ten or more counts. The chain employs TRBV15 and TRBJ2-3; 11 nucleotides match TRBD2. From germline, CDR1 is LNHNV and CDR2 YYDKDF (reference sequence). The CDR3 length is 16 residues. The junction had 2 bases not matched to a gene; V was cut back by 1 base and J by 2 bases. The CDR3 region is CATSRGSGGATDTQYF. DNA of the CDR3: TGTGCCACCAGCAGAGGTAGCGGGGGGGCCACAGATACGCAGTATTTT.

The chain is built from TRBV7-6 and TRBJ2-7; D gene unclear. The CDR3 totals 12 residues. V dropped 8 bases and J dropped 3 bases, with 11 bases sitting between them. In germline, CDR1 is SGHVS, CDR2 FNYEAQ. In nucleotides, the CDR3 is TGTGCCAGCCGAGTCCCTGACTACGAGCAGTACTTC. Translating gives CASRVPDYEQYF. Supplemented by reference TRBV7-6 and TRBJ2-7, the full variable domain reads GAGVSQSPRYKVTKRGQDVALRCDPISGHVSLYWYRQALGQGPEFLTYFNYEAQQDKSGLPNDRFSAERPEGSISTLTIQRTEQRDSAMYRCASRVPDYEQYFGPGTRLTVT.

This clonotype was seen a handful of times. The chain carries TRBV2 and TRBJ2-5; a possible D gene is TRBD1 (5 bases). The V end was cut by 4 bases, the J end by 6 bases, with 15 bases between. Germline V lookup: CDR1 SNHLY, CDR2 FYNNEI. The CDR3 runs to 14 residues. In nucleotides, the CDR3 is TGTGCCAGCAGTGGACAGAGACTTGGGCAGACCCAGTACTTC. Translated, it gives CASSGQRLGQTQYF.

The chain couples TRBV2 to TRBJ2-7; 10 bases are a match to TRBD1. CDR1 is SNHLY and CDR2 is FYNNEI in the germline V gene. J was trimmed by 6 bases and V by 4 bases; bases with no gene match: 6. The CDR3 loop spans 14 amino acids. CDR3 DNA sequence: TGTGCCAGCAGTGGGCTGACAGGGGGCGGCGAGCAGTACTTC. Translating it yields CASSGLTGGGEQYF. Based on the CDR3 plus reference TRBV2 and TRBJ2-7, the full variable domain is EPEVTQTPSHQVTQMGQEVILRCVPISNHLYFYWYRQILGQKVEFLVSFYNNEISEKSEIFDDQFSVERPDGSNFTLKIRSTKLEDSAMYFCASSGLTGGGEQYFGPGTRLTVT.

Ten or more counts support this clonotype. CDR3 sequence: CASSVVGLSGEQFF. CDR3 in DNA: TGTGCCAGCAGCGTAGTTGGTCTGAGCGGGGAGCAGTTCTTC. V and J are TRBV9 and TRBJ2-1; a possible D gene is TRBD2 (6 bases). Germline CDR1 reads SGDLS; CDR2 reads YYNGEE. The CDR3 has 14 residues. The germline V and J ends were trimmed by 0 bases and 10 bases, with 14 bases remaining between them.

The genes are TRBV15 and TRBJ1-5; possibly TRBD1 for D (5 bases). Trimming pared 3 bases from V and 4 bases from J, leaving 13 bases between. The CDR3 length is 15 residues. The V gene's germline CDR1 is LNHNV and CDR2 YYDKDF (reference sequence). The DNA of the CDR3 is TGTGCCACCAGCAGGACCGGGACGATAAATCAGCCCCAGCATTTT. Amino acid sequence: CATSRTGTINQPQHF.

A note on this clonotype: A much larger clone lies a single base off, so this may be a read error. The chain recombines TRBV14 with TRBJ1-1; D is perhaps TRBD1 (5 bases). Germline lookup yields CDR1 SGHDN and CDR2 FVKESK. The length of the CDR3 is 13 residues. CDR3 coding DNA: TGTGCCAGCGGCCACGGGGGTGGGGCTGAAGCTTTCTTT. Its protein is CASGHGGGAEAFF.

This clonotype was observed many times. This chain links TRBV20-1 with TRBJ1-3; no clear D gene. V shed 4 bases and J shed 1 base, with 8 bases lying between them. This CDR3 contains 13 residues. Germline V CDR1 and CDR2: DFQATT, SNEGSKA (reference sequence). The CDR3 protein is CSATRGSGNTIYF. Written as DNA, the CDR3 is TGCAGTGCTACGAGAGGATCTGGAAACACCATATATTTT.

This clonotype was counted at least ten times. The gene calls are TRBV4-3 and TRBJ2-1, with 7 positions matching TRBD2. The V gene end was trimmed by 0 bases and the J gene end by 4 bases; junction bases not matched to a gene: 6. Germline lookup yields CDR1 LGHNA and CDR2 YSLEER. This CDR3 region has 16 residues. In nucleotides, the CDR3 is TGCGCCAGCAGCCAAGATGGGGGGGTCAGGTACAATGAGCAGTTCTTC. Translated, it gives CASSQDGGVRYNEQFF.

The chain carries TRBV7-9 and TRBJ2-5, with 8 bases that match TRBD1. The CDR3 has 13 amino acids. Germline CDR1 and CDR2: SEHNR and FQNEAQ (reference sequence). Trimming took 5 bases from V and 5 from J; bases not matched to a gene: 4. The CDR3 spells CASSGTGRETQYF. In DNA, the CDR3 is TGTGCCAGCAGCGGGACAGGCCGGGAGACCCAGTACTTC.

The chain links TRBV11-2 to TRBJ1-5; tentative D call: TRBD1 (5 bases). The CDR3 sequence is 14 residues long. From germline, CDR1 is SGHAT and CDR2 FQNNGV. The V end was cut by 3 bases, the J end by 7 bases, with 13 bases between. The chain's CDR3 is CASSFSGQGQPQHF. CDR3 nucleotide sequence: TGTGCCAGCAGCTTCAGCGGGCAGGGCCAGCCCCAGCATTTT.

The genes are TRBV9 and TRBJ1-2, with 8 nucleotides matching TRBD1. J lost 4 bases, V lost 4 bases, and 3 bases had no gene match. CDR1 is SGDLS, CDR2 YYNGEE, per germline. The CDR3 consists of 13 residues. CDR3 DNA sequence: TGTGCCAGCAGCCAAGGGACAGGCTATGGCTACACCTTC. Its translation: CASSQGTGYGYTF.

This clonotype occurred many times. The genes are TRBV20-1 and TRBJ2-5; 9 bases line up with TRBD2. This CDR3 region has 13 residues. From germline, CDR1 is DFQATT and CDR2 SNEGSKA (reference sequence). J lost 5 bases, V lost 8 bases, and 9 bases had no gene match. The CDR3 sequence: CSTLAGFGETQYF. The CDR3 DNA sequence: TGCAGTACCCTAGCGGGATTCGGTGAGACCCAGTACTTC.

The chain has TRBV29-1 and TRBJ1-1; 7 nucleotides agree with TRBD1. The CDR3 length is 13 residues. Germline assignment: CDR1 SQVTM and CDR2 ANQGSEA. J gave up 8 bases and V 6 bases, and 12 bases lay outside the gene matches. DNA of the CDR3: TGCAGCGTGCTCCCGGGAAGGGGGCGGGAAGCTTTCTTT. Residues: CSVLPGRGREAFF.